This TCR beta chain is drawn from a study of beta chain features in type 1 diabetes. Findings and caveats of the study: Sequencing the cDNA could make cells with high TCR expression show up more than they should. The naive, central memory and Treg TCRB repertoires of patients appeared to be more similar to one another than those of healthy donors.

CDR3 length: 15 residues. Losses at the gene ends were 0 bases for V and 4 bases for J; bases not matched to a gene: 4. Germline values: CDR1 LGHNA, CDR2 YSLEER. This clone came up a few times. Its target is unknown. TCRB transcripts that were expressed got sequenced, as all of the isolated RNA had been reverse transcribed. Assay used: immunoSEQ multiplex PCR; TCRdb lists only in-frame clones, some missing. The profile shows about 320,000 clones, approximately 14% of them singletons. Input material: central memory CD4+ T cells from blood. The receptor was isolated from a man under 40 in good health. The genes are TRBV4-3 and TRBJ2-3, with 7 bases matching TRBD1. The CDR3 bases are TGCGCCAGCAGCCAAGAAGTCCAGGGGGCAGATACGCAGTATTTT. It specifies CASSQEVQGADTQYF.